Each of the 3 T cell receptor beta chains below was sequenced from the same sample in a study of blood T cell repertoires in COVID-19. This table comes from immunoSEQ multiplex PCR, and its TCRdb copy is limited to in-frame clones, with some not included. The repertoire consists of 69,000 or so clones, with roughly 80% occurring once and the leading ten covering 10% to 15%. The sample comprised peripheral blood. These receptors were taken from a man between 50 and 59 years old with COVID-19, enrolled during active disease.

CDR3 bases: TGTGCCAGCAGCACCTTGACAGGATCCTATAATTCACCCCTCCACTTT. Encoded protein: CASSTLTGSYNSPLHF. The rearrangement uses TRBV5-6 and TRBJ1-6; D may be TRBD1 (6 bases). The CDR3 is 16 amino acids. Between the trimmed V and J ends, which lost 4 bases and 1 base, there was a span of 12 bases. Germline V gene data show CDR1 as SGHDT and CDR2 as YYEEEE.

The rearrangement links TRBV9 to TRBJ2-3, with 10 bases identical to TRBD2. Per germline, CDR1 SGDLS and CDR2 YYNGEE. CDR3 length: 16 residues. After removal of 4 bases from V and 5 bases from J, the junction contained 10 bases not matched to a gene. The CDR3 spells CASSPGRLAGVDTQYF. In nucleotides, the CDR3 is TGTGCCAGCAGCCCGGGGAGGCTAGCGGGAGTAGATACGCAGTATTTT.

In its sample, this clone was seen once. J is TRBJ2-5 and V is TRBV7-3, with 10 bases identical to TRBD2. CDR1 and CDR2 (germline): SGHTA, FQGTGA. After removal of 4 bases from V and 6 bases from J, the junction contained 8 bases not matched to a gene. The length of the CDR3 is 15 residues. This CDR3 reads CASSSTGTSEQTQYF. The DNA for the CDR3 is TGTGCCAGCAGCTCCACCGGGACTAGCGAGCAGACCCAGTACTTC.